Below are 24 T cell receptor beta chains sequenced from a single sample in a study of blood T cell repertoires in COVID-19. The repertoire was sequenced with immunoSEQ multiplex PCR; TCRdb's copy has only in-frame clones and lacks some. This sample carries around 60,000 clones, 88% of them seen once, and the ten largest clones take approximately 3.4%. The specimen was peripheral blood. The source of these receptors is a man over 45 with active COVID-19.

This clone occurred once. The chain couples TRBV6-5 to TRBJ2-5; a weak D match, TRBD1 (5 bases). The CDR3 runs 13 residues. The ends were cut back, 5 bases at V and 4 bases at J, with 11 bases in the middle. CDR1 is MNHEY, CDR2 SVGAGI, per germline. CDR3 sequence (DNA): TGTGCCAGCAGTATGACAGCGAGAGAGACCCAGTACTTC. It specifies CASSMTARETQYF.

V usage is TRBV19 and J usage is TRBJ1-5; a possible D gene is TRBD1 (6 bases). Germline loops: CDR1 LNHDA, CDR2 SQIVND (reference sequence). The CDR3 covers 18 residues. Trimming shortened V by 3 bases and J by 0 bases, and 18 bases separated the two germline ends. CDR3 sequence (DNA): TGTGCCAGTAGTATCTACGGGTCGTTGGGGGCTAGCAATCAGCCCCAGCATTTT. It yields the protein CASSIYGSLGASNQPQHF.

This chain uses TRBV11-2 with TRBJ2-3, with 7 bases identical to TRBD2. Germline-derived CDR1 and CDR2 are SGHAT and FQNNGV. This CDR3 region has 15 residues. V shed 1 base, J shed 4 bases, and the junction held 5 bases outside the gene matches. CDR3 nucleotide sequence: TGTGCCAGCAGCTTAGTTGGGAGGGGATCAGATACGCAGTATTTT. Translation: CASSLVGRGSDTQYF.

The chain has TRBV6-2 or TRBV6-3 and TRBJ2-7; TRBD2 matches at 8 bases. Germline trimming cut 5 bases from V and 3 bases from J; bases unmatched to any gene: 3. The CDR3 is 13 residues long. CDR1 is MNHEY and CDR2 is SVGEGT in the germline V gene. The DNA for the CDR3 is TGTGCCAGCAGTCGGGGGGGAAACTACGAGCAGTACTTC. Translated: CASSRGGNYEQYF.

V and J are TRBV6-1 and TRBJ1-1, with D possibly TRBD1 on 6 matching bases. The germline CDR1 and CDR2 sequences are MNHNS and SASEGT. The CDR3 sequence is 15 residues long. V shed 6 bases and J shed 3 bases, with 17 bases lying between them. In DNA, the CDR3 is TGTGCCAGCAGCCTCGCGGGGGGCGCGGACACTGAAGCTTTCTTT. Translating gives CASSLAGGADTEAFF.

This rearrangement joins TRBV5-4 to TRBJ1-2; 7 bases agree with TRBD1. This CDR3 region has 13 residues. V lost 4 bases, J lost 5 bases, and 5 bases stayed unmatched. Germline values: CDR1 SGHNT, CDR2 YYREEE (reference sequence). As DNA, the CDR3 is TGTGCCAGCAGCGAGACAGGGCCTTATGGCTACACCTTC. This sequence encodes CASSETGPYGYTF.

For the CDR3, the DNA is TGTGCCAGCAGCAGGGTGCGGTGGGGGGGGACTAGCTCCTACAATGAGCAGTTCTTC. Its translation is CASSRVRWGGTSSYNEQFF. This rearrangement joins TRBV28 to TRBJ2-1, with 8 bases matching TRBD2. Germline loops: CDR1 MDHEN, CDR2 SYDVKM. The CDR3 is 19 residues long. V shed 6 bases and J 0 bases; nucleotides not matched to a gene: 16.

V gene TRBV4-1 combines with J gene TRBJ2-2; tentatively, D is TRBD1 (6 bases). V lost 0 bases to trimming and J lost 2 bases, with 13 bases between them. The germline V gene encodes CDR1 MGHRA and CDR2 YSYEKL. CDR3 length: 17 amino acids. CDR3 in amino acids: CASSQDRDRINTGELFF. As DNA, the CDR3 is TGCGCCAGCAGCCAAGATAGAGACAGGATCAACACCGGGGAGCTGTTTTTT.

The chain combines TRBV6-5 with TRBJ2-7; D unresolved. The germline V gene encodes CDR1 MNHEY and CDR2 SVGAGI. Trimming removed 6 bases from V and 7 bases from J, with 13 bases in between. The CDR3 consists of 12 residues. This CDR3 is CASSRAPREQYF. CDR3 coding DNA: TGTGCCAGCAGCCGCGCCCCTCGGGAGCAGTACTTC.

The gene calls are TRBV18 and TRBJ1-3; perhaps TRBD1 as D (5 bases). The CDR3 length is 16 residues. V was shortened by 0 bases and J by 3 bases, with 12 bases between the two germline ends. In germline, CDR1 is KGHSH, CDR2 LQKENI. The CDR3 region is CASSPPGTQDGNTIYF. CDR3 bases: TGTGCCAGCTCACCACCGGGGACTCAAGATGGAAACACCATATATTTT.

The V call is TRBV2, the J call TRBJ2-3; 9 positions agree with TRBD2. CDR3 size: 15 residues. Germline-derived CDR1 and CDR2 are SNHLY and FYNNEI. J was trimmed by 5 bases and V by 1 base; bases with no gene match: 4. CDR3 coding DNA: TGTGCCAGCAGTGAAGGAGCGGGGGGAATAGATACGCAGTATTTT. Translation: CASSEGAGGIDTQYF.

The chain couples TRBV4-1 to TRBJ2-3; weak D call: TRBD1 (8 bases). V was shortened by 4 bases and J by 0 bases, with 20 bases between the two germline ends. Looked up from germline, CDR1 is MGHRA and CDR2 is YSYEKL. This CDR3 has 18 residues. The CDR3 DNA reads TGCGCCAGCAGCCGACAGGGGATCGGGACTACTAGCACAGATACGCAGTATTTT. The encoded protein is CASSRQGIGTTSTDTQYF.

The J gene is TRBJ2-3, the V gene TRBV2; possibly TRBD2 for D (6 bases). The germline V gene encodes CDR1 SNHLY and CDR2 FYNNEI. This CDR3 has 14 residues. V was pared by 4 bases and J by 1 base, with 9 bases between. CDR3 DNA: TGTGCCAGCAGTGGGGACTGGGGCACAGATACGCAGTATTTT. Translated, it gives CASSGDWGTDTQYF.

This chain joins TRBV30 and TRBJ1-1; a weak D match, TRBD1 (6 bases). The germline V gene has CDR1 GTSNPN and CDR2 SVGIG (reference sequence). With 3 bases removed from V and 11 bases from J, the gap between germline ends came to 16 bases. The CDR3 is 12 residues long. Written as DNA, the CDR3 is TGTGCCTGGAGGTCCAGGGGAGACACGGCTTTCTTT. The encoded protein is CAWRSRGDTAFF.

This clone has a single count. The rearrangement joins TRBV9 to TRBJ2-7; D might be TRBD1 (6 bases). Trimming took off 4 bases at V and 2 bases at J, with 10 bases between the two ends. There are 13 residues in the CDR3. CDR1 is SGDLS, CDR2 YYNGEE, per germline. The CDR3 DNA reads TGTGCCAGCAGCCCGGGACATACCTACGAGCAGTACTTC. It yields the protein CASSPGHTYEQYF.

This chain links TRBV6-5 with TRBJ2-7; 11 bases align to TRBD2. The CDR3 runs to 16 residues. Germline CDR1 and CDR2: MNHEY and SVGAGI. With 0 bases clipped from V and 7 bases from J, the junction kept 8 bases outside the gene matches. CDR3 protein: CASSYSRLAGGGEQYF. CDR3 sequence (DNA): TGTGCCAGCAGTTACTCGAGGCTAGCGGGGGGAGGGGAGCAGTACTTC.

The chain combines TRBV4-1 with TRBJ2-7; 10 bases align to TRBD1. Germline V gives CDR1 MGHRA, CDR2 YSYEKL. This CDR3 has 15 amino acids. The junction had 6 bases not matched to a gene; V was cut back by 4 bases and J by 3 bases. The CDR3 here is CASSLQGQGLYEQYF. CDR3 sequence (DNA): TGCGCCAGCAGCCTCCAGGGACAGGGGCTCTACGAGCAGTACTTC.

This rearrangement joins TRBV4-3 to TRBJ2-3; possibly TRBD2 for D (6 bases). Trimming took off 3 bases at V and 2 bases at J, with 9 bases between the two ends. Germline V gene lookup returns CDR1 LGHNA and CDR2 YSLEER. This CDR3 contains 14 residues. In nucleotides, the CDR3 is TGCGCCAGCAGCCAGGGGACTGCCACAGATACGCAGTATTTT. Amino acid sequence: CASSQGTATDTQYF.

The chain is built from TRBV7-2 and TRBJ2-3; D possibly corresponds to TRBD2 (6 bases). This CDR3 comprises 17 residues. Germline lookup yields CDR1 SGHTA and CDR2 FQGNSA. Trimming took off 5 bases at V and 0 bases at J, with 18 bases between the two ends. CDR3 sequence reads: CASSNHAPGVSTDTQYF. The CDR3 DNA reads TGTGCCAGCAGCAACCACGCGCCGGGGGTTAGCACAGATACGCAGTATTTT.

This clone has just one count. This chain links TRBV12-5 with TRBJ2-1, with 9 bases fitting TRBD1. Germline trimming cut 3 bases from V and 5 bases from J; bases unmatched to any gene: 2. Looked up from germline, CDR1 is LGHNT and CDR2 is FRNRAP. This CDR3 comprises 14 residues. The CDR3 spells CASGFWDRDNEQFF. The CDR3 DNA reads TGTGCTAGTGGTTTCTGGGACAGGGACAATGAGCAGTTCTTC. Full variable domain (missing parts from reference TRBV12-5 and TRBJ2-1): DARVTQTPRHKVTEMGQEVTMRCQPILGHNTVFWYRQTMMQGLELLAYFRNRAPLDDSGMPKDRFSAEMPDATLATLKIQPSEPRDSAVYFCASGFWDRDNEQFFGPGTRLTVL.

The chain recombines TRBV6-1 with TRBJ1-5; 7 bases are a match to TRBD1. The germline CDR1 and CDR2 sequences are MNHNS and SASEGT. This CDR3 has 16 amino acids. The J segment lost 0 bases and the V segment lost 2 bases, leaving 4 bases of the junction unmatched. CDR3 amino acids: CASSEMGQYSNQPQHF. Here the CDR3 DNA reads TGTGCCAGCAGTGAAATGGGACAGTATAGCAATCAGCCCCAGCATTTT.

The gene calls are TRBV30 and TRBJ1-6; the match to TRBD1 covers 8 bases. The trim removed 2 bases at V and 9 bases at J, leaving 3 bases unmatched. The CDR3 extends over 13 amino acids. The germline V gene encodes CDR1 GTSNPN and CDR2 SVGIG (reference sequence). CDR3 in DNA: TGTGCCTGGAGTCCAGGGGGCGGTTCACCCCTCCACTTT. Amino acids: CAWSPGGGSPLHF. Using reference TRBV30 and TRBJ1-6 for the parts outside the CDR3, the full variable domain is SQTIHQWPATLVQPVGSPLSLECTVEGTSNPNLYWYRQAAGRGLQLLFYSVGIGQISSEVPQNLSASRPQDRQFILSSKKLLLSDSGFYLCAWSPGGGSPLHFGNGTRLTVT.

The chain uses TRBV6-1 and TRBJ2-3, with 10 bases aligning to TRBD2. The ends lost 1 base at V and 3 bases at J; junction bases unmatched: 4. CDR1 is MNHNS, CDR2 SASEGT, per germline. The CDR3 is 16 amino acids. The CDR3 here is CASSEGAGGPTDTQYF. In nucleotides, the CDR3 is TGTGCCAGCAGTGAAGGAGCGGGGGGGCCGACAGATACGCAGTATTTT.

The chain links TRBV2 to TRBJ2-2, with no clear D. The length of the CDR3 is 12 residues. From germline, CDR1 is SNHLY and CDR2 FYNNEI. Trimming removed 4 bases at V and 4 bases at J, with 4 bases between. CDR3 nucleotides: TGTGCCAGCAGTGGGAGCACCGGGGAGCTGTTTTTT. It codes for CASSGSTGELFF.